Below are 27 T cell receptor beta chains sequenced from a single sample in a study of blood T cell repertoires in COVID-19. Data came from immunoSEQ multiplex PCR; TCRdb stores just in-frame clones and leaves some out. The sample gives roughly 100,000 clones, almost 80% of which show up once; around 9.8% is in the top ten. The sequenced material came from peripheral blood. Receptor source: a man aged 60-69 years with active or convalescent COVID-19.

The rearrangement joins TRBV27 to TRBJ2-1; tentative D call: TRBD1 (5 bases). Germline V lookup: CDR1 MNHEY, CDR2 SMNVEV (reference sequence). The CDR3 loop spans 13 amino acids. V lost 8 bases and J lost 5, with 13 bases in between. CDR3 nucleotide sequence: TGTGCCAGCGGACACGACAGAGACAATGAGCAGTTCTTC. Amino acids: CASGHDRDNEQFF.

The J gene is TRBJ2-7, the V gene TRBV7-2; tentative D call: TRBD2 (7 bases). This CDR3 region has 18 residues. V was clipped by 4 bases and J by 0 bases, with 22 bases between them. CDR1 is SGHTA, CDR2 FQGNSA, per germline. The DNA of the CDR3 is TGTGCCAGCAGCTCCGGGGGGCTAAGGGATCCCACCTCCTACGAGCAGTACTTC. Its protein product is CASSSGGLRDPTSYEQYF.

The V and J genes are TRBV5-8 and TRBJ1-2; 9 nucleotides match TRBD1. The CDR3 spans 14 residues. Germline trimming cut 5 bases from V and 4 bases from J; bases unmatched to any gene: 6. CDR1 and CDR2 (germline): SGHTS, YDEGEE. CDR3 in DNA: TGTGCCAGCAGAGCCGGGACAGGGAGCTATGGCTACACCTTC. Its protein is CASRAGTGSYGYTF. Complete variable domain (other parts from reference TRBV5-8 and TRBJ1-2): EAGVTQSPTHLIKTRGQQATLRCSPISGHTSVYWYQQALGLGLQFLLWYDEGEERNRGNFPPRFSGRQFPNYSSELNVNALELEDSALYLCASRAGTGSYGYTFGSGTRLTVV.

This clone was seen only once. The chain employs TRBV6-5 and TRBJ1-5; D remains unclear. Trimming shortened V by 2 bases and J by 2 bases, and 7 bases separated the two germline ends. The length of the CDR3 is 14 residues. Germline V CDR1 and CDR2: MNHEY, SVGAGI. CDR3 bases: TGTGCCAGCAGTTACGGGAGGGGCAATCAGCCCCAGCATTTT. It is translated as CASSYGRGNQPQHF.

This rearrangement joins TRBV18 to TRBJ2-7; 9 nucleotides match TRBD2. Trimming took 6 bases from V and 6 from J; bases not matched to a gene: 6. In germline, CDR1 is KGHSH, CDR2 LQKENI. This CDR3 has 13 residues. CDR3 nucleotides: TGTGCCAGCTCCGGAAGCGGGGGGTCCGAGCAGTACGTC. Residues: CASSGSGGSEQYV.

CDR3 amino acids: CATSTRDNYNEQFF. CDR3 DNA: TGTGCCACCAGCACCCGGGACAACTATAATGAGCAGTTCTTC. The rearrangement joins TRBV24-1 to TRBJ2-1; a possible D gene is TRBD1 (6 bases). CDR3 length: 14 residues. Trimming shortened V by 7 bases and J by 7 bases, and 16 bases separated the two germline ends. The germline CDR1 and CDR2 sequences are KGHDR and SFDVKD.

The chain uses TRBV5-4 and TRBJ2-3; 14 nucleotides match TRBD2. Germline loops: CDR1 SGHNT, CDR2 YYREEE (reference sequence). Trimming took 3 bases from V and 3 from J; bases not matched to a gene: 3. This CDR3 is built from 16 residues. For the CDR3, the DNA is TGTGCCAGCAGCTCGGGACTAGCGGGAGTAACAGATACGCAGTATTTT. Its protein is CASSSGLAGVTDTQYF.

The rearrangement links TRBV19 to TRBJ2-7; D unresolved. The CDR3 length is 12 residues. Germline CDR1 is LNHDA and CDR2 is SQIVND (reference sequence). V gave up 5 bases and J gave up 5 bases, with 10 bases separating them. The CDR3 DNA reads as TGTGCCAGTAGTCCTACTAATCACGAGCAGTACTTC. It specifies CASSPTNHEQYF.

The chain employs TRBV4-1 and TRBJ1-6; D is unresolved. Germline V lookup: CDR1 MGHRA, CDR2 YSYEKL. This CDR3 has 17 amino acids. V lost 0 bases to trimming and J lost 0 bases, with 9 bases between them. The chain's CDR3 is CASSQDSPSSYNSPLHF. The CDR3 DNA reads TGCGCCAGCAGCCAAGATAGCCCGAGCTCCTATAATTCACCCCTCCACTTT.

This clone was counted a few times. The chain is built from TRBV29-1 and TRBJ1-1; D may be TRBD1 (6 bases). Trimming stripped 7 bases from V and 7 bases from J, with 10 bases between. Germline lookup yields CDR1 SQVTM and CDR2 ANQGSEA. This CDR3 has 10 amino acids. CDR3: CSASDSEAFF. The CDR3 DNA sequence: TGCAGCGCTTCGGACAGTGAAGCTTTCTTT.

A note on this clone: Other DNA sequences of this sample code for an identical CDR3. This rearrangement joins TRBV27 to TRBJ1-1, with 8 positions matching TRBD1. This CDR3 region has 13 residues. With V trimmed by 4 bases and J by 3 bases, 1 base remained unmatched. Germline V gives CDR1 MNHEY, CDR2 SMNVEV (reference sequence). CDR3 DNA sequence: TGTGCCAGCAGTTCGACAGGGGACACTGAAGCTTTCTTT. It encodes CASSSTGDTEAFF.

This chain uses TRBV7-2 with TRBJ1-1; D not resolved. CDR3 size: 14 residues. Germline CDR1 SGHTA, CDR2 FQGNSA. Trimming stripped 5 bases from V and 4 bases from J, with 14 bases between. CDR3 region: CASSARAVSTEAFF. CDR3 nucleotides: TGTGCCAGCAGCGCGAGGGCCGTGAGCACTGAAGCTTTCTTT.

Here the CDR3 reads CASSSVLRQGPRSYEQYV. CDR3 DNA sequence: TGTGCCAGCAGTTCCGTCCTTCGACAGGGTCCCCGCTCCTACGAGCAGTACGTC. The chain couples TRBV6-2 or TRBV6-3 to TRBJ2-7; 7 bases fit TRBD1. V was pared by 4 bases and J by 0 bases, with 15 bases of the junction left unmatched. Germline CDR1 is MNHEY and CDR2 is SVGEGT. This CDR3 is built from 18 residues.

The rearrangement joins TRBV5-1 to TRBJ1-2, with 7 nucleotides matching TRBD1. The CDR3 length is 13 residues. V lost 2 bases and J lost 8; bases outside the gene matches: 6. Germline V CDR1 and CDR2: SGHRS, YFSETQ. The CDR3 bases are TGCGCCAGCAGCTTTCAGGGGGAGGAAGGCTACACCTTC. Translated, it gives CASSFQGEEGYTF.

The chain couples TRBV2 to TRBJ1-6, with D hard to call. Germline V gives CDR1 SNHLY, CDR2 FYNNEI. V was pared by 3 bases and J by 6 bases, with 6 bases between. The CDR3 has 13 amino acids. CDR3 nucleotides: TGTGCCAGCAGTGATAGAATTAATTCACCCCTCCACTTT. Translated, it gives CASSDRINSPLHF. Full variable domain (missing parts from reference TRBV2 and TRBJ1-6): EPEVTQTPSHQVTQMGQEVILRCVPISNHLYFYWYRQILGQKVEFLVSFYNNEISEKSEIFDDQFSVERPDGSNFTLKIRSTKLEDSAMYFCASSDRINSPLHFGNGTRLTVT.

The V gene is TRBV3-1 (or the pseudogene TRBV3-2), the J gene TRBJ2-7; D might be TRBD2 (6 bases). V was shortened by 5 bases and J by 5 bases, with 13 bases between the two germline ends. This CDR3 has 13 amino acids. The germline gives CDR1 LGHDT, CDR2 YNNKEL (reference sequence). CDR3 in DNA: TGTGCCAGCAGCTACGCGGGGATCGACGAGCAGTACTTC. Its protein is CASSYAGIDEQYF.

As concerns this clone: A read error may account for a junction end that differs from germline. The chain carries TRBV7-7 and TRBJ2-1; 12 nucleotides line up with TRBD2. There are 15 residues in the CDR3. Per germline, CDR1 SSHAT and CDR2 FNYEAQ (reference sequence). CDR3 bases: TGTGCTAGCAGCCTGACTAGCGGGAGTGGGGATGAGCAGTTCTTC. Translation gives CASSLTSGSGDEQFF.

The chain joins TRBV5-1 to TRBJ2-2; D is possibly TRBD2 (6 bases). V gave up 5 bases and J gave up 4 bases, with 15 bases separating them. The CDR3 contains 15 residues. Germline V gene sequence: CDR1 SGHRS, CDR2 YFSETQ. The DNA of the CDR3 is TGCGCCAGCAGGCCCCGACTAGGAAGCACCGGGGAGCTGTTTTTT. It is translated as CASRPRLGSTGELFF. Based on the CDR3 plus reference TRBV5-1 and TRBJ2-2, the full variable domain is KAGVTQTPRYLIKTRGQQVTLSCSPISGHRSVSWYQQTPGQGLQFLFEYFSETQRNKGNFPGRFSGRQFSNSRSEMNVSTLELGDSALYLCASRPRLGSTGELFFGEGSRLTVL.

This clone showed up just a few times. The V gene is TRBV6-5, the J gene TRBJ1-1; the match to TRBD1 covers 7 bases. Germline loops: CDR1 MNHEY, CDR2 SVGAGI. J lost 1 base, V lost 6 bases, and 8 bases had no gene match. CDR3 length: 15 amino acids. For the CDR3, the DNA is TGTGCCAGCAGACCCATAACAGGGGCGAACACTGAAGCTTTCTTT. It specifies CASRPITGANTEAFF.

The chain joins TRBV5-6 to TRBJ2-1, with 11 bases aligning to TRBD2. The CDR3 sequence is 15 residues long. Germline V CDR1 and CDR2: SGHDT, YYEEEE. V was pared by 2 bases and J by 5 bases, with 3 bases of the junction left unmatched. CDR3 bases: TGTGCCAGCAGCTTACCGACTAGCGGGAACAATGAGCAGTTCTTC. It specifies CASSLPTSGNNEQFF.

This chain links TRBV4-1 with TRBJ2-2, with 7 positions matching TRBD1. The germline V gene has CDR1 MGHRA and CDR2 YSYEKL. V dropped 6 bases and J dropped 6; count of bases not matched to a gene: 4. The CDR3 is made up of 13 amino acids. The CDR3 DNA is TGCGCCAGCAGTTCGACAGGGTCCGGGGAGCTGTTTTTT. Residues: CASSSTGSGELFF.

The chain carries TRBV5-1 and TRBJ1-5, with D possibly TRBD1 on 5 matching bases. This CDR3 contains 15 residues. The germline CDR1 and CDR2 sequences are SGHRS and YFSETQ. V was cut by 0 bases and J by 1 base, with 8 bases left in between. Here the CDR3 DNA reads TGCGCCAGCAGCTTGGTGGGGGGGAGCAATCAGCCCCAGCATTTT. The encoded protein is CASSLVGGSNQPQHF.

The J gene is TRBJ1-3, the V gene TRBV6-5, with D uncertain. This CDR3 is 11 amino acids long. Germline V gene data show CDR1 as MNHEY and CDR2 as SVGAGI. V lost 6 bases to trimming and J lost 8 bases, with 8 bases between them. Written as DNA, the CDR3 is TGTGCCAGCAGCAACCGGGACACCATATATTTT. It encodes CASSNRDTIYF.

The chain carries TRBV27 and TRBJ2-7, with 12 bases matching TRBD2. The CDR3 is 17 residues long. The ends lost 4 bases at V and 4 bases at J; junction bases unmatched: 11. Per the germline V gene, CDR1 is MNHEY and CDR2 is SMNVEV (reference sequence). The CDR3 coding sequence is TGTGCCAGCAGTTCCGGACTAGCGGGAAGTAAGGGGTACGAGCAGTACTTC. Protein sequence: CASSSGLAGSKGYEQYF.

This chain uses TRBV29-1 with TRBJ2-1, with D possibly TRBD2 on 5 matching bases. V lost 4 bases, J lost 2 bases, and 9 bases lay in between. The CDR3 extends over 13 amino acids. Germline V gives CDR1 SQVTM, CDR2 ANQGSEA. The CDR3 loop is CSVGSAPYNEQFF. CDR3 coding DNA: TGCAGCGTTGGTAGCGCACCCTACAATGAGCAGTTCTTC.

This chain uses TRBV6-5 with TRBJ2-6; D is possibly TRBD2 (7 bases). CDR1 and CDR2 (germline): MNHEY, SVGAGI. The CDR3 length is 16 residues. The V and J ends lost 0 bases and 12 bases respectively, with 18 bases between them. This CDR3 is CASSYSRGGLRPVLTF. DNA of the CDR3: TGTGCCAGCAGTTACTCGAGGGGGGGGCTCCGGCCCGTCCTGACTTTC.

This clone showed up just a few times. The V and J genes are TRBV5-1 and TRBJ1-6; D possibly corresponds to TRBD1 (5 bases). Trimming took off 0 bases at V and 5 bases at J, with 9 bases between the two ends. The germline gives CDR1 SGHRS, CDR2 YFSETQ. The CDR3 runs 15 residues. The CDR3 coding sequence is TGCGCCAGCAGCTTGGATGGGGGGAATAATTCACCCCTCCACTTT. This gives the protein CASSLDGGNNSPLHF.